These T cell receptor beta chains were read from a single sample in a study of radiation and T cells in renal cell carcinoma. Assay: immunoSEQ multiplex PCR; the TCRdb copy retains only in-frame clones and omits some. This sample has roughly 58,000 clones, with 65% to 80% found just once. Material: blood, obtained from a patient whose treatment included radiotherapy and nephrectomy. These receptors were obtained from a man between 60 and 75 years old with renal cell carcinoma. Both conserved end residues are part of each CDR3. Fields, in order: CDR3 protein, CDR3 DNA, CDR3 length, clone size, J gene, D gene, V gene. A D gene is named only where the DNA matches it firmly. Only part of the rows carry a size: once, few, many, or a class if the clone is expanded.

CDR3aa: CASSLGRSFTLHF; CDR3nt: TGTGCCAGCAGTTTAGGTCGAAGCTTCACCCTCCACTTT; len: 13; abundance: -; j_gene: TRBJ1-6; d_gene: -; v_gene: TRBV28
CDR3aa: CASSESSALGTEAFF; CDR3nt: TGCGCCAGCAGTGAGTCATCCGCCCTGGGCACTGAAGCTTTCTTT; len: 15; abundance: -; j_gene: TRBJ1-1; d_gene: -; v_gene: TRBV10-1
CDR3aa: CAWSVAGSNQPQHF; CDR3nt: TGTGCCTGGAGTGTAGCTGGGAGCAATCAGCCCCAGCATTTT; len: 14; abundance: -; j_gene: TRBJ1-5; d_gene: -; v_gene: TRBV30
CDR3aa: CASSEPGGYEQYF; CDR3nt: TGCGCCAGCAGTGAACCAGGGGGCTACGAGCAGTACTTC; len: 13; abundance: -; j_gene: TRBJ2-7; d_gene: TRBD1; v_gene: TRBV10-1
CDR3aa: CASSSQGQSYEQYF; CDR3nt: TGTGCCAGCAGTTCACAGGGGCAATCCTACGAGCAGTACTTC; len: 14; abundance: -; j_gene: TRBJ2-7; d_gene: TRBD1; v_gene: TRBV6-6
CDR3aa: CAWNEETGPSSYNSPLHF; CDR3nt: TGTGCCTGGAATGAAGAGACAGGGCCGAGCTCCTATAATTCACCCCTCCACTTT; len: 18; abundance: -; j_gene: TRBJ1-6; d_gene: TRBD1; v_gene: TRBV30
CDR3aa: CASSESRGDTGELFF; CDR3nt: TGTGCCAGCAGTGAATCCAGGGGGGACACCGGGGAGCTGTTTTTT; len: 15; abundance: -; j_gene: TRBJ2-2; d_gene: -; v_gene: TRBV6-1
CDR3aa: CASSFTGETEAFF; CDR3nt: TGTGCCAGCAGTTTTACAGGGGAAACTGAAGCTTTCTTT; len: 13; abundance: -; j_gene: TRBJ1-1; d_gene: TRBD1; v_gene: TRBV27
CDR3aa: CASRQLNTEAFF; CDR3nt: TGTGCCAGCAGACAACTGAACACTGAAGCTTTCTTT; len: 12; abundance: -; j_gene: TRBJ1-1; d_gene: -; v_gene: TRBV7-6
CDR3aa: CASSLFQGSEQYF; CDR3nt: TGTGCCAGCAGCTTATTCCAGGGAAGCGAGCAGTACTTC; len: 13; abundance: -; j_gene: TRBJ2-7; d_gene: -; v_gene: TRBV7-2
CDR3aa: CASRFTVTYEQYF; CDR3nt: TGTGCCAGCAGGTTTACAGTTACCTACGAGCAGTACTTC; len: 13; abundance: -; j_gene: TRBJ2-7; d_gene: -; v_gene: TRBV2
CDR3aa: CASSGQGNTEAFF; CDR3nt: TGTGCCAGCAGCGGACAGGGGAACACTGAAGCTTTCTTT; len: 13; abundance: -; j_gene: TRBJ1-1; d_gene: TRBD1; v_gene: TRBV7-9
CDR3aa: CASSQTGYEQFF; CDR3nt: TGCGCCAGCAGCCAAACAGGGTATGAGCAGTTCTTC; len: 12; abundance: few; j_gene: TRBJ2-1; d_gene: -; v_gene: TRBV4-1
CDR3aa: CASSGGTGALDTQYF; CDR3nt: TGTGCCAGCAGTGGGGGGACAGGGGCGTTAGATACGCAGTATTTT; len: 15; abundance: -; j_gene: TRBJ2-3; d_gene: TRBD1; v_gene: TRBV25-1
CDR3aa: CASSQDRGADYGYTF; CDR3nt: TGCGCCAGCAGCCAAGATCGGGGCGCGGACTATGGCTACACCTTC; len: 15; abundance: -; j_gene: TRBJ1-2; d_gene: -; v_gene: TRBV4-3
CDR3aa: CASSESGDSGYGYTF; CDR3nt: TGTGCCAGTAGTGAGAGCGGGGATTCCGGGTATGGCTACACCTTC; len: 15; abundance: -; j_gene: TRBJ1-2; d_gene: -; v_gene: TRBV19
CDR3aa: CASSQDPAGETQYF; CDR3nt: TGCGCCAGCAGCCAAGATCCAGCGGGGGAGACCCAGTACTTC; len: 14; abundance: -; j_gene: TRBJ2-5; d_gene: TRBD2; v_gene: TRBV4-1
CDR3aa: CASSEGVSGANVLTF; CDR3nt: TGTGCCAGCAGTGAGGGGGTTTCTGGGGCCAACGTCCTGACTTTC; len: 15; abundance: -; j_gene: TRBJ2-6; d_gene: -; v_gene: TRBV2
CDR3aa: CSVGKETSTWNYNEQFF; CDR3nt: TGCAGCGTTGGAAAGGAGACCTCAACTTGGAACTACAATGAGCAGTTCTTC; len: 17; abundance: -; j_gene: TRBJ2-1; d_gene: -; v_gene: TRBV29-1
CDR3aa: CASSLGSTGKLVEQYF; CDR3nt: TGTGCCAGCAGCTTAGGATCCACAGGGAAACTTGTCGAGCAGTACTTC; len: 16; abundance: -; j_gene: TRBJ2-7; d_gene: -; v_gene: TRBV7-2
CDR3aa: CASSYLGGEGDTEAFF; CDR3nt: TGTGCCAGCAGTTACCTTGGGGGCGAAGGGGACACTGAAGCTTTCTTT; len: 16; abundance: -; j_gene: TRBJ1-1; d_gene: -; v_gene: TRBV6-5
CDR3aa: CASSLRPRDTEAFF; CDR3nt: TGTGCCAGCAGCCTCAGGCCTCGGGACACTGAAGCTTTCTTT; len: 14; abundance: -; j_gene: TRBJ1-1; d_gene: -; v_gene: TRBV7-2
CDR3aa: CASSLEGVLGEQFF; CDR3nt: TGCGCCAGCAGCTTGGAGGGGGTCTTGGGTGAGCAGTTCTTC; len: 14; abundance: -; j_gene: TRBJ2-1; d_gene: -; v_gene: TRBV5-1
CDR3aa: CASSLVPDEQFF; CDR3nt: TGTGCCAGCAGCTTAGTTCCGGATGAGCAGTTCTTC; len: 12; abundance: -; j_gene: TRBJ2-1; d_gene: -; v_gene: TRBV11-3
CDR3aa: CASSHLEGPDSPLHF; CDR3nt: TGTGCCAGCAGCCACCTTGAGGGGCCCGATTCACCCCTCCACTTT; len: 15; abundance: once; j_gene: TRBJ1-6; d_gene: -; v_gene: TRBV9